The 26 T cell receptor beta chains below were found in one sample sequenced in a study of response to subunit inactivated influenza vaccine. A single record per CDR3 protein comes from TCRdb applying MiXCR to the RT-PCR reads. The repertoire holds under 800,000 distinct CDR3 sequences, about 15% seen once, with 6% to 8% in the top ten. The sample here was PBMCs from blood, taken less than 15 days before vaccination. The receptors were gathered from a man in his forties or fifties who received an inactivated influenza vaccine.

This clonotype was counted a few times. The V gene is TRBV18, the J gene TRBJ2-5; TRBD1 matches at 7 bases. Looked up from germline, CDR1 is KGHSH and CDR2 is LQKENI. The CDR3 runs 13 residues. J lost 3 bases, V lost 4 bases, and 2 bases had no gene match. CDR3 sequence: CASSRGQEETQYF. The CDR3 DNA sequence: TGTGCCAGCTCACGTGGACAGGAAGAGACCCAGTACTTC.

The rearrangement links TRBV5-5 to TRBJ1-6; tentative D call: TRBD1 (5 bases). The V gene's germline CDR1 is SGHKS and CDR2 YYEKEE (reference sequence). Trimming removed 0 bases at V and 9 bases at J, with 10 bases between. The CDR3 covers 14 residues. The CDR3 DNA is TGTGCCAGCAGCTTGGGGACAAAGGGTTCACCCCTCCACTTT. Translation: CASSLGTKGSPLHF.

The V and J genes are TRBV12-3 or TRBV12-4 and TRBJ2-3, with no clear D. Judging by the DNA end, TRBJ1-5 fits better; the J call may be wrong. The CDR3 is 13 amino acids. The CDR3 reads CASSRTSYNTQHF. The CDR3 region has the DNA TGTGCCAGCAGCCGGACTAGTTACAATACGCAGCATTTT.

This clonotype has just a few counts. The V gene is TRBV6-5, the J gene TRBJ2-5; the D gene could be TRBD1 or TRBD2 (5 bases each). V was shortened by 0 bases and J by 2 bases, with 10 bases between the two germline ends. The CDR3 totals 15 residues. CDR1 is MNHEY, CDR2 SVGAGI, per germline. CDR3 sequence reads: CASSYSSGRQETQYF. The CDR3 nucleotides read TGTGCCAGCAGTTACTCGTCGGGACGTCAAGAGACCCAGTACTTC.

This clonotype came up many times. The J gene is TRBJ2-1, the V gene TRBV27; no clear D gene. CDR3 length: 12 amino acids. Looked up from germline, CDR1 is MNHEY and CDR2 is SMNVEV (reference sequence). V was shortened by 7 bases and J by 6 bases, with 10 bases between the two germline ends. The CDR3 DNA reads as TGTGCCAGCATGGGGTGGGGCAATGAGCAGTTCTTC. This encodes CASMGWGNEQFF.

This rearrangement joins TRBV12-3 or TRBV12-4 to TRBJ2-3; TRBD2 aligns across 11 bases. V shed 1 base, J shed 10 bases, and the junction held 7 bases outside the gene matches. CDR3 length equals 15 residues. CDR3 residues: CASSLETSGTHPQYF. The CDR3 DNA is TGTGCCAGCAGTTTAGAGACTAGCGGGACCCATCCGCAGTATTTT.

This clonotype was found a few times. This sequence joins TRBV29-1 and TRBJ2-3; the D gene is possibly TRBD2 (5 bases). V was trimmed by 5 bases and J by 4 bases, leaving 19 bases between them. This CDR3 region has 15 residues. Germline V CDR1 and CDR2: SQVTM, ANQGSEA. DNA for the CDR3: TGCAGCGTTAACCTTGGGCTAGCCTTAGCAGATACGCAGTATTTT. The encoded protein is CSVNLGLALADTQYF.

This clonotype has ten or more counts. This sequence joins TRBV7-2 and TRBJ2-1, with 9 positions matching TRBD2. The germline V gene has CDR1 SGHTA and CDR2 FQGNSA. The CDR3 is 15 residues long. V trimming: 1 base; J trimming: 7 bases; junction bases outside the gene matches: 5. This CDR3 reads CASSLGFSGGNEQFF. The CDR3 coding sequence is TGTGCCAGCAGCTTAGGGTTTAGCGGGGGAAATGAGCAGTTCTTC.

The chain is built from TRBV2 and TRBJ2-1, with D possibly matching TRBD2 (5 bases). This CDR3 has 17 residues. V lost 7 bases and J lost 2, with 21 bases in between. CDR1 SNHLY and CDR2 FYNNEI come from the germline V gene. CDR3: CASTPKTSTTTYNEQFF. The CDR3 DNA is TGTGCCAGCACCCCAAAAACTAGTACAACTACCTACAATGAGCAGTTCTTC.

The chain joins TRBV20-1 to TRBJ1-5; D may be TRBD1 (5 bases). Germline assignment: CDR1 DFQATT and CDR2 SNEGSKA (reference sequence). Trimming took 0 bases from V and 0 from J, leaving 6 bases between them. CDR3 length equals 14 residues. CDR3 DNA sequence: TGCAGTGCTAGAGAGGGGGGTAGCAATCAGCCCCAGCATTTT. It codes for CSAREGGSNQPQHF.

This clonotype has a count of ten or more. The rearrangement uses TRBV6-1 and TRBJ2-1; maybe TRBD2 (5 bases). V was trimmed by 7 bases and J by 10 bases, leaving 17 bases between them. Germline values: CDR1 MNHNS, CDR2 SASEGT. The CDR3 has 13 amino acids. The CDR3 loop reads CASTGVGRAEQFF. CDR3 sequence (DNA): TGTGCCAGCACCGGGGTGGGTAGGGCAGAGCAGTTCTTC.

V is TRBV6-2 or TRBV6-3 and J is TRBJ2-2, with a weak D call TRBD2 (6 bases). Germline lookup yields CDR1 MNHEY and CDR2 SVGEGT. This CDR3 is built from 19 residues. Trimming stripped 6 bases from V and 0 bases from J, with 23 bases between. Here the CDR3 DNA reads TGTGCCAGCAGCCTTTTCGGGGGATATCTAAGTTCGAACACCGGGGAGCTGTTTTTT. Its protein is CASSLFGGYLSSNTGELFF.

The chain has TRBV27 and TRBJ2-2; no definite D call. The V gene lost 7 bases and the J gene lost 4 bases, with 13 bases spanning the gap. Germline V gene data show CDR1 as MNHEY and CDR2 as SMNVEV (reference sequence). CDR3 length: 14 residues. The CDR3, as DNA: TGTGCCAGCATGAGGACCCGAGGCACCGGGGAGCTGTTTTTT. Encoded protein: CASMRTRGTGELFF.

The rearrangement links TRBV5-5 to TRBJ1-2; D unclear. Germline assignment: CDR1 SGHKS and CDR2 YYEKEE (reference sequence). V was trimmed by 0 bases and J by 1 base, leaving 7 bases between them. CDR3 length: 14 amino acids. The CDR3 nucleotides are TGTGCCAGCAGCTTGGGCAGCTTTAACTATGGCTACACCTTC. Protein: CASSLGSFNYGYTF.

The table lists this clonotype with a few counts. V usage is TRBV5-1 and J usage is TRBJ1-6, with 7 bases lining up with TRBD1. The germline gives CDR1 SGHRS, CDR2 YFSETQ. This CDR3 has 15 amino acids. V lost 7 bases and J lost 7; bases outside the gene matches: 11. CDR3 region: CASASAGQLNSPLHF. CDR3 in DNA: TGCGCCAGCGCTTCGGCGGGACAGCTGAATTCACCCCTCCACTTT. Supplemented by reference TRBV5-1 and TRBJ1-6, the full variable domain reads KAGVTQTPRYLIKTRGQQVTLSCSPISGHRSVSWYQQTPGQGLQFLFEYFSETQRNKGNFPGRFSGRQFSNSRSEMNVSTLELGDSALYLCASASAGQLNSPLHFGNGTRLTVT.

The DNA of the CDR3 is TGCAGTGCTAGTCCGGCTGGAAACACCATATATTTT. Amino acid sequence: CSASPAGNTIYF. J is TRBJ1-3 and V is TRBV20-1; no clear D gene. Germline CDR1 reads DFQATT; CDR2 reads SNEGSKA (reference sequence). Trimming stripped 3 bases from V and 2 bases from J, with 5 bases between. This CDR3 comprises 12 residues.

This clonotype occurred a few times. This chain joins TRBV6-5 and TRBJ2-5; no reliable D call. This CDR3 is built from 15 residues. Germline loops: CDR1 MNHEY, CDR2 SVGAGI. V lost 3 bases and J 4 bases, leaving 15 bases between the germline ends. The CDR3 sequence is CASSYYGSVGETQYF. The CDR3 nucleotides are TGTGCCAGCAGTTATTATGGCTCGGTAGGAGAGACCCAGTACTTC.

This clonotype was observed a few times. V is TRBV2 and J is TRBJ2-7; D is perhaps TRBD1 (6 bases). V lost 5 bases to trimming and J lost 2 bases, with 7 bases between them. This CDR3 is 12 amino acids long. Germline V gives CDR1 SNHLY, CDR2 FYNNEI. The CDR3 nucleotides are TGTGCCAGCAGTCGACAGGCCTACGAGCAGTACTTC. This sequence encodes CASSRQAYEQYF.

The rearrangement links TRBV11-2 to TRBJ2-6; D remains ambiguous. V lost 1 base and J lost 2, with 12 bases in between. Germline CDR1 and CDR2: SGHAT and FQNNGV. CDR3 length equals 17 residues. CDR3 sequence (DNA): TGTGCCAGCAGCTTAGTGTGGGTTATGACTGGGGCCAACGTCCTGACTTTC. It specifies CASSLVWVMTGANVLTF.

In its sample, this clonotype was seen a few times. The V call is TRBV4-2, the J call TRBJ2-1, with 13 bases matching TRBD2. Germline CDR1 LGHNA, CDR2 YNFKEQ. J was trimmed by 9 bases and V by 4 bases; bases with no gene match: 6. This CDR3 spans 15 amino acids. CDR3 sequence reads: CASSLTSGGAVEQFF. The CDR3 region has the DNA TGTGCCAGCAGCCTTACTAGCGGGGGGGCCGTTGAGCAGTTCTTC.

This clonotype turned up a few times. The chain has TRBV7-2 and TRBJ1-3, with 9 bases identical to TRBD1. The germline V gene encodes CDR1 SGHTA and CDR2 FQGNSA. The CDR3 extends over 14 amino acids. The V and J ends lost 4 bases and 4 bases, in that order; junction bases with no gene match: 2. This CDR3 reads CASSWTGDGNTIYF. CDR3 nucleotides: TGTGCCAGCAGCTGGACAGGGGACGGAAACACCATATATTTT.

This clonotype was counted a few times. V is TRBV2 and J is TRBJ1-5; possible D gene TRBD1, 5 bases. CDR3 length: 16 amino acids. CDR1 SNHLY and CDR2 FYNNEI come from the germline V gene. V dropped 5 bases and J dropped 1 base, with 15 bases sitting between them. The CDR3 DNA reads as TGTGCCAGCAGTAAAGAGGCAGGGAGAAGCAATCAGCCCCAGCATTTT. Its protein is CASSKEAGRSNQPQHF.

The rearrangement uses TRBV5-1 and TRBJ2-7, with D perhaps matching TRBD1 (7 bases). The CDR3 spans 15 residues. V lost 3 bases and J lost 4, with 17 bases in between. Germline V gene data show CDR1 as SGHRS and CDR2 as YFSETQ. The CDR3 DNA sequence: TGCGCCAGCAGCTCAGACCAGGGGGGTAGATACGAGCAGTACTTC. Amino acids: CASSSDQGGRYEQYF.

V usage is TRBV4-2 and J usage is TRBJ2-3; D may be TRBD2 (6 bases). Germline lookup yields CDR1 LGHNA and CDR2 YNFKEQ. V lost 0 bases and J lost 6, with 16 bases in between. CDR3 length equals 16 residues. CDR3 region: CASSQEGGMGMDTQYF. The DNA for the CDR3 is TGTGCCAGCAGCCAAGAGGGGGGAATGGGGATGGATACGCAGTATTTT.

This clonotype was observed a few times. The chain recombines TRBV18 with TRBJ1-2; TRBD1 is a possible D gene (6 bases). The V gene lost 4 bases and the J gene lost 5 bases, with 14 bases spanning the gap. CDR1 and CDR2 (germline): KGHSH, LQKENI. The CDR3 runs 14 residues. The CDR3 DNA follows: TGTGCCAGCTCACGAGAGAACCAGGGGTATGGCTACACCTTC. Residues: CASSRENQGYGYTF.

This clonotype was detected a few times. The CDR3: CATSDWRLLDTQYF. The CDR3 nucleotides read TGTGCCACCAGTGATTGGCGGCTGCTTGATACGCAGTATTTT. The chain is built from TRBV24-1 and TRBJ2-3; D is unresolved. Germline-derived CDR1 and CDR2 are KGHDR and SFDVKD. The V end was cut by 2 bases, the J end by 6 bases, with 11 bases between. This CDR3 comprises 14 residues.